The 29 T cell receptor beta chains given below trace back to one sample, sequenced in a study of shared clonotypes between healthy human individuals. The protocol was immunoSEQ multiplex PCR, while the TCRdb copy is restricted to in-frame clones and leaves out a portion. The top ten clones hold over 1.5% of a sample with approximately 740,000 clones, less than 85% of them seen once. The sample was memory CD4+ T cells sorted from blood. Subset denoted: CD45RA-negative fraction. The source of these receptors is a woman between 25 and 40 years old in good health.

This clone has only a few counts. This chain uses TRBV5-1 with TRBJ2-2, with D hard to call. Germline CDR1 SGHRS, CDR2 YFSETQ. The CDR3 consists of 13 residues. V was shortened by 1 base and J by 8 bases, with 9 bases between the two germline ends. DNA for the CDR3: TGCGCCAGCAGCTTGTATTCGTCTGGGGAGCTGTTTTTT. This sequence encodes CASSLYSSGELFF.

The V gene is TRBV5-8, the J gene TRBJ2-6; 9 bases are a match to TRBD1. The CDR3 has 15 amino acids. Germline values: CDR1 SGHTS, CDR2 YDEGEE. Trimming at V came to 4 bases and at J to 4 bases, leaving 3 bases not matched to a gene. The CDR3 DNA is TGTGCCAGCAGCGGGACAGGGACGGGGGCCAACGTCCTGACTTTC. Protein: CASSGTGTGANVLTF.

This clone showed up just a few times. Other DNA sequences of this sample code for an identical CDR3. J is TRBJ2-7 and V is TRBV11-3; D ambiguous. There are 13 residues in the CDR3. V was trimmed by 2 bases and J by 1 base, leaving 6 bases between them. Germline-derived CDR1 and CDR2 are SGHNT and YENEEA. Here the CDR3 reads CASSLYGSYEQYF. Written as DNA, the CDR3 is TGTGCCAGCAGCTTATACGGGTCCTACGAGCAGTACTTC.

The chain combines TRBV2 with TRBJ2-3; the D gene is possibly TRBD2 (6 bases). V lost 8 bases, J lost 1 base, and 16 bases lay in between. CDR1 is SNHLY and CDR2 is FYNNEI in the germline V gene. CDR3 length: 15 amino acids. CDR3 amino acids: CASDLLATRTDTQYF. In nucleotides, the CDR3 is TGTGCCAGCGATCTTCTAGCGACCCGCACAGATACGCAGTATTTT.

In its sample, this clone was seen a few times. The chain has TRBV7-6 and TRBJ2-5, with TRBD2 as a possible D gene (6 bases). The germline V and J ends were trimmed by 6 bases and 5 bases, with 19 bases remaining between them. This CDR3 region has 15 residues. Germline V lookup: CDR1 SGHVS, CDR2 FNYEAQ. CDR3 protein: CASREGVGSGETQYF. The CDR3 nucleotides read TGTGCCAGCAGGGAAGGGGTGGGGAGCGGGGAGACCCAGTACTTC.

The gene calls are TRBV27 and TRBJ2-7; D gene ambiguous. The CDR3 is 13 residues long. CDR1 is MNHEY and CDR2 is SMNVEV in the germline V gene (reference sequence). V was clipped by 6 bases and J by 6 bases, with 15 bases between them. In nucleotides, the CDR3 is TGTGCCAGCAGGGCGGTATCACTCTCCGAGCAGTACTTC. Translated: CASRAVSLSEQYF.

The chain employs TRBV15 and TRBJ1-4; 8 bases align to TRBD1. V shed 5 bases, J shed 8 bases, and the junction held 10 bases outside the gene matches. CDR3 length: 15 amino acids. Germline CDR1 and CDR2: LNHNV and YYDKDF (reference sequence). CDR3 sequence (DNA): TGTGCCACCAGCGGGCCAGGGGGCTTTAGCGAAAAACTGTTTTTT. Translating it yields CATSGPGGFSEKLFF.

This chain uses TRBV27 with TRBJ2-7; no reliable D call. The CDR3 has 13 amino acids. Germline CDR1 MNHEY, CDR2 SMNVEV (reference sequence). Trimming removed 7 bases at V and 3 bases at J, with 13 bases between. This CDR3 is CASKRTDDYEQYF. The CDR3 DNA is TGTGCCAGCAAGAGGACGGACGACTACGAGCAGTACTTC.

The CDR3 nucleotides are TGTGCCAGCAGTTACCGAGGACAGGGTGATGAAAAACTGTTTTTT. Residues: CASSYRGQGDEKLFF. The chain has TRBV6-5 and TRBJ1-4, with 8 nucleotides matching TRBD1. Losses at the gene ends were 2 bases for V and 6 bases for J; bases not matched to a gene: 5. The germline V gene has CDR1 MNHEY and CDR2 SVGAGI. This CDR3 spans 15 amino acids.

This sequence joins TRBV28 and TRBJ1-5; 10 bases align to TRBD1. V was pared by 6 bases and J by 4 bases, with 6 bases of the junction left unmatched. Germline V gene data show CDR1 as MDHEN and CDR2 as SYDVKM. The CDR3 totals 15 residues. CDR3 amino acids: CASRRTGGTNQPQHF. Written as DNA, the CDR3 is TGTGCCAGCAGGAGGACAGGGGGGACGAATCAGCCCCAGCATTTT.

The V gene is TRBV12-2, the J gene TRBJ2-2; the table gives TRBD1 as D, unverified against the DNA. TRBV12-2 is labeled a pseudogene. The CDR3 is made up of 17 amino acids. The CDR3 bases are TGTGCAAGTCGCTTTCGAACGCCGGGACAGCACACCGGGGAGCTGTTTTTT. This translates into CASRFRTPGQHTGELFF.

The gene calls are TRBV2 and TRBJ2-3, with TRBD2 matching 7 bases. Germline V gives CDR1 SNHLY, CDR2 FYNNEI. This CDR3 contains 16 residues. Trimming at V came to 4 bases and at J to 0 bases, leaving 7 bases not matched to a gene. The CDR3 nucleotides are TGTGCCAGCAGTGCACAGCGGGGTGCTAGCACAGATACGCAGTATTTT. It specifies CASSAQRGASTDTQYF.

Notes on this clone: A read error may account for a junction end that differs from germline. This chain's CDR3 is CASTLTGTRDYEQYF. CDR3 sequence (DNA): TGTGCCAGCACCTTAACCGGGACGCGAGATTACGAGCAGTACTTC. The rearrangement joins TRBV11-2 to TRBJ2-7; D possibly uses TRBD1 or TRBD2 (5 bases each). The CDR3 consists of 15 residues. Germline CDR1 and CDR2: SGHAT and FQNNGV.

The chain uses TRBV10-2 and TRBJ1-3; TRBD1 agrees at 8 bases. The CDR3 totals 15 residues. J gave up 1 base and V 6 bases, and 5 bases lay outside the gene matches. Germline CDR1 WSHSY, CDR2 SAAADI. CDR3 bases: TGCGCCAGCAGCGAGGACAGGGCGTCTGGAAACACCATATATTTT. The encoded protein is CASSEDRASGNTIYF.

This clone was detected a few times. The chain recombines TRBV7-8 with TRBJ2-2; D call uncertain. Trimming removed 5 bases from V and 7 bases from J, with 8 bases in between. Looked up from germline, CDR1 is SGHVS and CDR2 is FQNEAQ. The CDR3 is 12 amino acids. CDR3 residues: CASSAEIGELFF. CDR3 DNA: TGTGCCAGCAGCGCAGAGATCGGGGAGCTGTTTTTT.

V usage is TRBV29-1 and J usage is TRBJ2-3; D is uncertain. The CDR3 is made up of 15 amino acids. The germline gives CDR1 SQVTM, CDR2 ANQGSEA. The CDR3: CTTELGSIDTDTQYF. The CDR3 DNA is TGCACCACTGAACTTGGCTCTATAGACACAGATACGCAGTATTTT.

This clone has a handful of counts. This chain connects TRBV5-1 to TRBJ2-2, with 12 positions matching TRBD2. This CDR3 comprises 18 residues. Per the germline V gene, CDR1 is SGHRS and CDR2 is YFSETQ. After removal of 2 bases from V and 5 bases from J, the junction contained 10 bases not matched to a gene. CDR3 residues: CASSFTGTGTSGTGELFF. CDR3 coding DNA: TGCGCCAGCAGCTTTACCGGTACCGGGACTAGCGGGACCGGGGAGCTGTTTTTT.

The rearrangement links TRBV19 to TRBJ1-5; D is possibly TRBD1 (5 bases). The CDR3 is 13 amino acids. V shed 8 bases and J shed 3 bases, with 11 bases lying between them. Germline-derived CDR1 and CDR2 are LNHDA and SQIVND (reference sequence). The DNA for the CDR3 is TGTGCCAGTGAGGGACCCCACAATCAGCCCCAGCATTTT. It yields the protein CASEGPHNQPQHF.

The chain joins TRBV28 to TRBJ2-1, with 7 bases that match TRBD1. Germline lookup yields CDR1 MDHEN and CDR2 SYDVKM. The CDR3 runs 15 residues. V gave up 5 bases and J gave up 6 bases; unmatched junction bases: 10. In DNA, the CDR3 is TGTGCCAGCAGTCTTACGACAGGGAATGCCAATGAGCAGTTCTTC. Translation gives CASSLTTGNANEQFF.

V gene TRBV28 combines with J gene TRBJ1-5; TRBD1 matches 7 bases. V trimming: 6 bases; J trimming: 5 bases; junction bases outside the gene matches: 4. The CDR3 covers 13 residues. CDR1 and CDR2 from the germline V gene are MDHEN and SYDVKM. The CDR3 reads CASSFTGDQPQHF. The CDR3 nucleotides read TGTGCCAGCAGCTTTACAGGGGATCAGCCCCAGCATTTT.

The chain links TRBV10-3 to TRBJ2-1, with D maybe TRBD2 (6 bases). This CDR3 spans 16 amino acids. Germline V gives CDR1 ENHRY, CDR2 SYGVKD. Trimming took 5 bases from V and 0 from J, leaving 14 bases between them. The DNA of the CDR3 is TGTGCCATCAGTACTAGCTCCTTCACCTCCTACAATGAGCAGTTCTTC. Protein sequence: CAISTSSFTSYNEQFF.

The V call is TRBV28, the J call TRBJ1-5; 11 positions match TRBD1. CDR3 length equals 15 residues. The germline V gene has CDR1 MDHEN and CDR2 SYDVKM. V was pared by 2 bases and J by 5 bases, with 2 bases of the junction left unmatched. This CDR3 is CASSLGQGAHQPQHF. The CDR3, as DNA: TGTGCCAGCAGTTTAGGACAGGGGGCCCATCAGCCCCAGCATTTT.

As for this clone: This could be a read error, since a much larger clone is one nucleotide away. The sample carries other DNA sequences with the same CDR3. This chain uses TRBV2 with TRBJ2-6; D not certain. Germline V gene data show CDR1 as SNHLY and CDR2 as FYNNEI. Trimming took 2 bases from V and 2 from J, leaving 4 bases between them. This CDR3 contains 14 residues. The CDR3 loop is CASSERPGANVLTF. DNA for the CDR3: TGTGCCAGCAGTGAACGCCCTGGGGCCAACGTCCTGACTTTC.

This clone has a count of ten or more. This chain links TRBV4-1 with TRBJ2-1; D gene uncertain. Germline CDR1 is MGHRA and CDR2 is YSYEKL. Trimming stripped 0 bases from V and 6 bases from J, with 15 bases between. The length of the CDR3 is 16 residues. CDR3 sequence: CASSQDRRTRGNEQFF. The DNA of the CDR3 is TGCGCCAGCAGCCAAGATAGAAGGACCAGAGGCAATGAGCAGTTCTTC.

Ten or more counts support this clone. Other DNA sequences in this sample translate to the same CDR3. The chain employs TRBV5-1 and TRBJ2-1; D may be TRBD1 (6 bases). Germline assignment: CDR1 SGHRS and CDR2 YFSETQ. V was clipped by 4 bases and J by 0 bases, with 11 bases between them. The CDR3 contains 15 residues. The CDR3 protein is CASSRDTSSYNEQFF. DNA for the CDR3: TGCGCCAGCAGCAGGGACACAAGCTCCTACAATGAGCAGTTCTTC.

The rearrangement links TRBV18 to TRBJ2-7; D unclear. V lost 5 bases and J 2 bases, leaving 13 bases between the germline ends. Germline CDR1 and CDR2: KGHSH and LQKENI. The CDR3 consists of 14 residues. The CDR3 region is CASSWRDKAYEQYF. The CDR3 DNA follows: TGTGCCAGCTCATGGCGAGACAAGGCCTACGAGCAGTACTTC.

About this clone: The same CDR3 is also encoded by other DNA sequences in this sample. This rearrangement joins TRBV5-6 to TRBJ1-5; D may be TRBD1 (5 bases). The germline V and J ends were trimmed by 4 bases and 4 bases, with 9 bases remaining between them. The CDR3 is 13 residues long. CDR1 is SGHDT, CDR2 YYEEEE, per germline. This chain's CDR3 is CASSRGRNQPQHF. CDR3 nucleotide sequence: TGTGCCAGCAGCAGGGGACGGAATCAGCCCCAGCATTTT.

The CDR3 region is CASRPTSGLDEQYF. CDR3 sequence (DNA): TGTGCCAGCAGGCCGACTAGCGGATTAGACGAGCAGTACTTC. The chain employs TRBV6-6 and TRBJ2-7; 9 nucleotides align to TRBD2. Germline V gives CDR1 MNHNY, CDR2 SVGAGI (reference sequence). This CDR3 comprises 14 residues. V shed 6 bases and J 5 bases; nucleotides not matched to a gene: 8.

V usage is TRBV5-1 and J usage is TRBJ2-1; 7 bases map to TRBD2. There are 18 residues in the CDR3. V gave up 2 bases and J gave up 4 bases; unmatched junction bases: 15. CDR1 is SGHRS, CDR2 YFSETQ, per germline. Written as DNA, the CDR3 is TGCGCCAGCAGCTTCGACGTGGGTTTTGCGGGAGAGTACAATGAGCAGTTCTTC. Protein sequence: CASSFDVGFAGEYNEQFF.